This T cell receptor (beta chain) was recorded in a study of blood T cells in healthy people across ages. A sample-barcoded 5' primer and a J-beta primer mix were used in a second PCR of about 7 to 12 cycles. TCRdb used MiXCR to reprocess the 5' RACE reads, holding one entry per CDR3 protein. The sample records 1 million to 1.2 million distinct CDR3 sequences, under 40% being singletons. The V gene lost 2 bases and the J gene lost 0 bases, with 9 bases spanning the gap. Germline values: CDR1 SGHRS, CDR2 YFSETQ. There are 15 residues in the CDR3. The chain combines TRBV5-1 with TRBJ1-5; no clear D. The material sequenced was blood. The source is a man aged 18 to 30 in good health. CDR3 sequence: CASSFGEDSNQPQHF. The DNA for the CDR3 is TGCGCCAGCAGCTTCGGGGAGGATAGCAATCAGCCCCAGCATTTT.